One and the same sample provided the 31 T cell receptor beta chains below, sequenced in a study of T cell repertoires in aging, cancer and after chemotherapy. The template was genomic DNA from peripheral blood, not RNA. Rearranged V-D-J TRB sequences were amplified with a mixed TRB-A/B primer pool. MiXCR, applied by TCRdb to the multiplex PCR reads, yields one record per CDR3 protein. The sample includes roughly 8,200 distinct CDR3 sequences, around 30% seen only once; the top ten take around a tenth. Sequencing was done on a sample of blood. The receptors come from a human donor in good health.

The chain combines TRBV7-9 with TRBJ2-2, with D uncertain. Trimming cost V 5 bases and J 0 bases, with 13 bases left between them. The germline gives CDR1 SEHNR, CDR2 FQNEAQ (reference sequence). This CDR3 has 16 residues. Here the CDR3 reads CASSPRLNANTGELFF. The CDR3 nucleotides are TGTGCCAGCAGCCCGCGGCTTAACGCGAACACCGGGGAGCTGTTTTTT.

The chain links TRBV6-5 to TRBJ2-7; the match to TRBD1 covers 10 bases. Germline V gene data show CDR1 as MNHEY and CDR2 as SVGAGI. The CDR3 is 15 residues long. Trimming removed 1 base from V and 7 bases from J; junction bases left unmatched: 7. The CDR3 DNA reads as TGTGCCAGCAGTTACTGGGACAGGGGAATAGGGGAGCAGTACTTC. Translated, it gives CASSYWDRGIGEQYF.

This clonotype was picked up a small number of times. The gene calls are TRBV7-2 and TRBJ2-1, with D unclear. CDR1 is SGHTA, CDR2 FQGNSA, per germline. V was clipped by 2 bases and J by 4 bases, with 15 bases between them. The CDR3 is made up of 16 amino acids. This chain's CDR3 is CASSLYSGSPYNEQFF. In DNA form, the CDR3 reads TGTGCCAGCAGCTTATATTCGGGCAGCCCATACAATGAGCAGTTCTTC.

Regarding this clonotype: One end of the junction is discordant with germline, which a read error may explain. V is TRBV7-2 and J is TRBJ2-7; TRBD2 is a possible D gene (6 bases). Germline values: CDR1 SGHTA, CDR2 FQGNSA. The CDR3 consists of 11 residues. The CDR3 here is CASSAEAGWAF. In nucleotides, the CDR3 is TGTGCCAGCAGCGCCGAGGCGGGGTGGGCTTTC.

The chain couples TRBV29-1 to TRBJ2-5; 11 bases line up with TRBD2. The CDR3 loop spans 15 amino acids. The J segment lost 5 bases and the V segment lost 4 bases, leaving 9 bases of the junction unmatched. Per the germline V gene, CDR1 is SQVTM and CDR2 is ANQGSEA. CDR3 sequence (DNA): TGCAGCGTTGTAGCGGGGGGGCCAAATGGGGAGACCCAGTACTTC. Residues: CSVVAGGPNGETQYF.

This clonotype was counted between two and nine times. The V gene is TRBV10-3, the J gene TRBJ1-6; a possible D gene is TRBD1 (5 bases). The CDR3 sequence is 16 residues long. Germline CDR1 and CDR2: ENHRY and SYGVKD. The V end lost 7 bases, the J end lost 5 bases, and 18 bases lay between the germline ends. The DNA of the CDR3 is TGTGCCATCACCGAAGGCGCCGGGACGGATAATTCACCCCTCCACTTT. Protein: CAITEGAGTDNSPLHF.

This clonotype is termed medium-sized (0.01 to 0.1%). The gene calls are TRBV19 and TRBJ1-5, with D unclear. The CDR3 length is 16 residues. V shed 7 bases and J shed 6 bases, with 22 bases lying between them. Germline V gene lookup returns CDR1 LNHDA and CDR2 SQIVND (reference sequence). The CDR3, as DNA: TGTGCCAGTACGCCATACTGGAAGGTGTCGGGTCAGCCCCAGCATTTT. This sequence encodes CASTPYWKVSGQPQHF.

The chain has TRBV6-1 and TRBJ1-6, with D perhaps matching TRBD1 (5 bases). The germline gives CDR1 MNHNS, CDR2 SASEGT. V shed 2 bases and J shed 13 bases, with 12 bases lying between them. The CDR3 has 13 residues. The CDR3 nucleotides read TGTGCCAGCAGTGAACAGGGTCCGGGGCCCCTCCACTTT. Protein: CASSEQGPGPLHF.

This clonotype ranks as medium-sized (0.01 to 0.1%). This sequence joins TRBV30 and TRBJ1-1; 8 bases are a match to TRBD1. V shed 7 bases, J shed 4 bases, and the junction held 8 bases outside the gene matches. Germline CDR1 GTSNPN, CDR2 SVGIG (reference sequence). The CDR3 consists of 13 residues. This CDR3 is CASRTGWGTEAFF. The CDR3 DNA reads TGTGCCTCCCGGACAGGGTGGGGCACTGAAGCTTTCTTT.

The chain couples TRBV6-2 or TRBV6-3 to TRBJ1-6; D uncertain. CDR3 length: 15 residues. The germline V gene encodes CDR1 MNHEY and CDR2 SVGEGT. With 4 bases removed from V and 8 bases from J, the gap between germline ends came to 15 bases. Here the CDR3 reads CASSSWRSRDSPLHF. CDR3 coding DNA: TGTGCCAGCAGTTCTTGGCGGAGCCGGGATTCACCCCTCCACTTT.

The chain carries TRBV6-5 and TRBJ1-2, with D tentatively TRBD1 (5 bases). The germline V gene encodes CDR1 MNHEY and CDR2 SVGAGI. Deletions cut 8 bases from V and 3 bases from J, with 13 bases between. The CDR3 sequence is 13 residues long. Here the CDR3 DNA reads TGTGCCAGCGGGGCAGGGAGATACTATGGCTACACCTTC. This gives the protein CASGAGRYYGYTF.

The chain recombines TRBV27 with TRBJ1-1; 7 bases map to TRBD1. V shed 3 bases and J 2 bases; nucleotides not matched to a gene: 12. CDR1 is MNHEY and CDR2 is SMNVEV in the germline V gene (reference sequence). The CDR3 sequence is 17 residues long. The CDR3 nucleotides read TGTGCCAGCAGTTTCTCGAGGGGACAGCACCCTAACACTGAAGCTTTCTTT. Encoded protein: CASSFSRGQHPNTEAFF.

This clonotype was seen more than once but under ten times. This chain connects TRBV6-5 to TRBJ1-5, with D possibly TRBD1 on 5 matching bases. Trimming shortened V by 7 bases and J by 4 bases, and 14 bases separated the two germline ends. Germline loops: CDR1 MNHEY, CDR2 SVGAGI. The CDR3 spans 14 residues. CDR3 sequence (DNA): TGTGCCAGCAAGGGAACAGGCAAAAATCAGCCCCAGCATTTT. Protein product: CASKGTGKNQPQHF.

The V gene is TRBV12-3 or TRBV12-4, the J gene TRBJ1-1; TRBD1 is a possible D gene (5 bases). The CDR3 sequence is 14 residues long. Trimming removed 7 bases at V and 2 bases at J, with 14 bases between. CDR3 in DNA: TGTGCCAGCAAATACAGGAGTCCTAACACTGAAGCTTTCTTT. It is translated as CASKYRSPNTEAFF.

J is TRBJ2-7 and V is TRBV15; unclear D gene. The CDR3 has 16 residues. V dropped 4 bases and J dropped 2 bases, with 18 bases sitting between them. Germline V gene lookup returns CDR1 LNHNV and CDR2 YYDKDF (reference sequence). CDR3 nucleotide sequence: TGTGCCACCAGCAACACTCGGGCAGGACCGACCTACGAGCAGTACTTC. Its translation: CATSNTRAGPTYEQYF.

This clonotype was observed a handful of times. This chain links TRBV5-1 with TRBJ2-5; no reliable D call. V lost 4 bases and J lost 8, with 15 bases in between. This CDR3 is built from 13 residues. Germline V gene data show CDR1 as SGHRS and CDR2 as YFSETQ. The chain's CDR3 is CASSPDGVSTQYF. The CDR3 region has the DNA TGCGCCAGCAGCCCGGACGGCGTCAGCACCCAGTACTTC. Using reference TRBV5-1 and TRBJ2-5 for the parts outside the CDR3, the full variable domain is KAGVTQTPRYLIKTRGQQVTLSCSPISGHRSVSWYQQTPGQGLQFLFEYFSETQRNKGNFPGRFSGRQFSNSRSEMNVSTLELGDSALYLCASSPDGVSTQYFGPGTRLLVL.

The chain has TRBV5-5 and TRBJ2-5; D might be TRBD2 (7 bases). V lost 5 bases and J lost 4, with 21 bases in between. Looked up from germline, CDR1 is SGHKS and CDR2 is YYEKEE (reference sequence). CDR3 length: 16 residues. The CDR3 is CASSLGVGGGGETQYF. In DNA, the CDR3 is TGTGCCAGCAGTTTAGGAGTTGGGGGAGGGGGAGAGACCCAGTACTTC.

The chain recombines TRBV12-3 or TRBV12-4 with TRBJ1-5, with D unclear. The V end lost 5 bases, the J end lost 2 bases, and 7 bases lay between the germline ends. This CDR3 is 13 amino acids long. The DNA of the CDR3 is TGTGCCAGCAGTCAGTACGGCAATCAGCCCCAGCATTTT. It encodes CASSQYGNQPQHF.

The rearrangement uses TRBV4-3 and TRBJ1-2; the D is unclear. This CDR3 has 12 amino acids. V was clipped by 3 bases and J by 1 base, with 3 bases between them. Per germline, CDR1 LGHNA and CDR2 YSLEER. The CDR3 protein is CASSHRNYGYTF. CDR3 DNA: TGCGCCAGCAGCCACCGTAACTATGGCTACACCTTC.

The chain joins TRBV30 to TRBJ1-1; 7 bases line up with TRBD1. The length of the CDR3 is 13 residues. V shed 5 bases and J 5 bases; nucleotides not matched to a gene: 8. Germline CDR1 and CDR2: GTSNPN and SVGIG (reference sequence). The CDR3 region is CAWARQGATEAFF. The CDR3 DNA is TGTGCCTGGGCCCGACAGGGTGCAACTGAAGCTTTCTTT.

The chain links TRBV19 to TRBJ1-6; 7 bases map to TRBD1. J was trimmed by 9 bases and V by 5 bases; bases with no gene match: 7. This CDR3 has 14 amino acids. CDR1 and CDR2 (germline): LNHDA, SQIVND (reference sequence). The DNA of the CDR3 is TGTGCCAGTAGTGGAGGGGGCGGAGGTTCACCCCTCCACTTT. This gives the protein CASSGGGGGSPLHF.

There are a few counts of this clonotype. This sequence joins TRBV6-6 and TRBJ1-4; D gene uncertain. This CDR3 contains 17 residues. V gave up 2 bases and J gave up 2 bases, with 15 bases separating them. Germline CDR1 is MNHNY and CDR2 is SVGAGI (reference sequence). CDR3: CASSYQDGVRTNEKLFF. CDR3 nucleotides: TGTGCCAGCAGTTACCAAGACGGAGTACGGACTAATGAAAAACTGTTTTTT.

The gene calls are TRBV5-4 and TRBJ2-7, with 12 positions matching TRBD1. Germline V lookup: CDR1 SGHNT, CDR2 YYREEE (reference sequence). This CDR3 is 16 amino acids long. The V segment lost 0 bases and the J segment 2 bases; nucleotides outside the gene matches: 3. The CDR3 here is CASSLEGQGAAYEQYF. In DNA form, the CDR3 reads TGTGCCAGCAGCTTGGAGGGACAGGGGGCCGCCTACGAGCAGTACTTC.

In its sample, this clonotype was seen a few times. The chain carries TRBV6-4 and TRBJ2-2; D unresolved. The CDR3 sequence is 14 residues long. The germline gives CDR1 MRHNA, CDR2 SNTAGT. V was cut by 5 bases and J by 0 bases, with 7 bases left in between. The CDR3 sequence: CASSITANTGELFF. CDR3 DNA sequence: TGTGCCAGCAGTATCACAGCGAACACCGGGGAGCTGTTTTTT.

In this sample, this clonotype is medium-sized. This sequence joins TRBV6-5 and TRBJ2-3; 10 bases match TRBD2. Germline V lookup: CDR1 MNHEY, CDR2 SVGAGI. The CDR3 covers 15 residues. V dropped 3 bases and J dropped 5; count of bases not matched to a gene: 5. The CDR3 is CASSYQRGGRDTQYF. In nucleotides, the CDR3 is TGTGCCAGCAGTTATCAGCGGGGGGGCCGAGATACGCAGTATTTT.

This clonotype was recorded a few times. V gene TRBV27 combines with J gene TRBJ2-7; D may be TRBD1 (6 bases). Germline V gives CDR1 MNHEY, CDR2 SMNVEV (reference sequence). The germline V and J ends were trimmed by 2 bases and 6 bases, with 8 bases remaining between them. This CDR3 spans 12 amino acids. This CDR3 is CASSLRGGEQYF. The CDR3 nucleotides are TGTGCCAGCAGTTTAAGAGGGGGCGAGCAGTACTTC.

This clonotype is judged medium-sized. This chain joins TRBV5-6 and TRBJ2-7; TRBD1 agrees at 8 bases. Germline-derived CDR1 and CDR2 are SGHDT and YYEEEE. The CDR3 has 15 residues. With 3 bases clipped from V and 3 bases from J, the junction kept 8 bases outside the gene matches. In DNA form, the CDR3 reads TGTGCCAGCAGCTCGATGGACAGGGCACTCTACGAGCAGTACTTC. It yields the protein CASSSMDRALYEQYF.

By sample share, this clonotype is medium-sized. The J gene is TRBJ1-2, the V gene TRBV19, with D unresolved. V was cut by 6 bases and J by 4 bases, with 12 bases left in between. The CDR3 has 13 amino acids. Germline CDR1 reads LNHDA; CDR2 reads SQIVND (reference sequence). The chain's CDR3 is CASRAGRVYGYTF. Written as DNA, the CDR3 is TGTGCCAGTAGAGCAGGAAGAGTCTATGGCTACACCTTC.

This clonotype was counted only a few times. This sequence joins TRBV7-6 and TRBJ1-1; TRBD1 agrees at 10 bases. CDR3 length: 16 residues. V lost 2 bases, J lost 3 bases, and 6 bases stayed unmatched. The germline V gene has CDR1 SGHVS and CDR2 FNYEAQ. The CDR3 sequence: CASSLTGTGVDTEAFF. The CDR3 region has the DNA TGTGCCAGCAGCTTAACCGGGACAGGGGTGGACACTGAAGCTTTCTTT.

The CDR3 DNA follows: TGTGCCAGCAGCTTTTGGGACAGCTACTTCTATGGCTACACCTTC. This gives the protein CASSFWDSYFYGYTF. This chain links TRBV5-6 with TRBJ1-2, with 7 bases fitting TRBD1. The V segment lost 2 bases and the J segment 4 bases; nucleotides outside the gene matches: 8. From germline, CDR1 is SGHDT and CDR2 YYEEEE. This CDR3 has 15 amino acids.

The chain uses TRBV11-2 and TRBJ2-7, with a weak D call TRBD1 (5 bases). The CDR3 extends over 13 amino acids. The V gene lost 3 bases and the J gene lost 2 bases, with 8 bases spanning the gap. In germline, CDR1 is SGHAT, CDR2 FQNNGV. In DNA, the CDR3 is TGTGCCAGCAGCTTGCCAGGGCCCTACGAGCAGTACTTC. It is translated as CASSLPGPYEQYF.